Shown below are 6 T cell receptor beta chains from a single sample sequenced in a study of T cells after yellow fever vaccination. Via MiXCR, TCRdb re-called the 5' RACE reads, giving one row per CDR3 protein. In the table there are under 600,000 distinct CDR3 sequences, approximately 13% of which are singletons. Sequencing used PBMCs, obtained on the day of the yellow fever booster vaccination. The receptors shown here come from a man aged 25-45 years who received the YFV17D yellow fever vaccine.

This clonotype was recorded many times. The chain links TRBV4-3 to TRBJ2-2; D not certain. This CDR3 has 14 amino acids. Deletions cut 0 bases from V and 1 base from J, with 3 bases between. Germline CDR1 reads LGHNA; CDR2 reads YSLEER. CDR3 protein: CASSQELNTGELFF. Written as DNA, the CDR3 is TGCGCCAGCAGCCAAGAGTTGAACACCGGGGAGCTGTTTTTT.

This clonotype was recorded a few times. The J gene is TRBJ2-3, the V gene TRBV19; D gene ambiguous. V was pared by 3 bases and J by 3 bases, with 10 bases between. This CDR3 is 14 amino acids long. Germline values: CDR1 LNHDA, CDR2 SQIVND (reference sequence). The CDR3 protein is CASSIRQETDTQYF. CDR3 in DNA: TGTGCCAGTAGTATCAGGCAGGAGACAGATACGCAGTATTTT.

The chain combines TRBV20-1 with TRBJ1-5, with 8 bases that match TRBD1. Looked up from germline, CDR1 is DFQATT and CDR2 is SNEGSKA (reference sequence). The junction had 11 bases not matched to a gene; V was cut back by 4 bases and J by 6 bases. CDR3 length: 15 residues. The CDR3 loop is CSAMPATGVGQPQHF. CDR3 bases: TGCAGTGCTATGCCGGCGACAGGGGTAGGTCAGCCCCAGCATTTT.

The rearrangement uses TRBV7-2 and TRBJ2-3; 7 bases fit TRBD2. In germline, CDR1 is SGHTA, CDR2 FQGNSA. This CDR3 has 14 amino acids. The J segment lost 5 bases and the V segment lost 4 bases, leaving 6 bases of the junction unmatched. As DNA, the CDR3 is TGTGCCAGCAGCTCGACTCGGGGGGTAGATACGCAGTATTTT. It codes for CASSSTRGVDTQYF. Looking up the rest from reference TRBV7-2 and TRBJ2-3 gives the full variable domain: GAGVSQSPSNKVTEKGKDVELRCDPISGHTALYWYRQSLGQGLEFLIYFQGNSAPDKSGLPSDRFSAERTGGSVSTLTIQRTQQEDSAVYLCASSSTRGVDTQYFGPGTRLTVL.

This clonotype has just a few counts. A read error may account for a junction end that differs from germline. The rearrangement joins TRBV20-1 to TRBJ1-4; 7 nucleotides agree with TRBD1. Germline V gene lookup returns CDR1 DFQATT and CDR2 SNEGSKA (reference sequence). The CDR3 is 11 residues long. CDR3 residues: CSALDRRVNRF. In DNA form, the CDR3 reads TGCAGTGCTCTGGACAGGAGAGTTAACCGTTTT.

J is TRBJ2-7 and V is TRBV27; possible D gene TRBD1, 6 bases. CDR3 length: 15 residues. The V and J ends lost 5 bases and 0 bases respectively, with 14 bases between them. Germline-derived CDR1 and CDR2 are MNHEY and SMNVEV (reference sequence). In nucleotides, the CDR3 is TGTGCCAGCAGTGCCTCCCGGGACAACTCCTACGAGCAGTACTTC. This gives the protein CASSASRDNSYEQYF.